Reported below is one T cell receptor (beta chain). Antigen specificity is unknown. The sample is drawn from a study of radiotherapy plus CTLA-4 blockade in lung cancer. Study results and limitations: Radiotherapy with ipilimumab was followed by blood expansion of tumor-derived clones.

Some clones are missing from TCRdb's copy, which holds only in-frame ones; the method was immunoSEQ multiplex PCR. Among about 120,000 clones, 70% to 90% were seen once, and the ten largest hold 5.5% to 8.5%. V lost 2 bases and J 5 bases, leaving 11 bases between the germline ends. CDR3 size: 13 residues. Germline V CDR1 and CDR2: SGHKS, YYEKEE (reference sequence). This receptor was obtained from a human donor with non-small cell lung cancer that progressed on radiotherapy plus ipilimumab. The sequences come from peripheral blood, collected from a patient treated with radiotherapy plus ipilimumab. This chain joins TRBV5-5 and TRBJ2-7, with TRBD1 as a possible D gene (5 bases). CDR3 amino acids: CASSFGQGNEQYF. The CDR3 region has the DNA TGTGCCAGCAGCTTTGGGCAGGGAAACGAGCAGTACTTC.